This T cell receptor beta chain was captured in a study of regulatory T cells in long-lasting Graves disease. Study results and limitations: The persistent group shared about 2,600 public clonotypes, more than the approximately 890 shared by new patients. Persistent disease exhibited a predilection for TRBV28, TRBJ1-2 and TRBJ2-5.

Sample time point: persistent/refractory GD, antithyroid drugs over 5 years with positive TRAb. Isolated PBMC RNA provided the starting material for the TCR library. Staff drew about 8.2 milliliters of peripheral blood into EDTA tubes. This clonotype was counted many times. Its antigen is unknown. Germline CDR1 SNHLY, CDR2 FYNNEI. Between the trimmed V and J ends, which lost 6 bases and 3 bases, there was a span of 3 bases. The CDR3 loop spans 10 amino acids. Arm-PCR of CDR3 regions and iRepertoire HTBI primers were used to build TCR beta libraries. In the authors' workflow: Spanning all samples, the identified segments comprised 60 to 70 TRBV and about 15 TRBJ. TCRdb re-analysed the multiplex PCR reads in MiXCR, keeping a single row per CDR3 protein. TCRdb, not the authors, supplied the V and J calls. The sample includes over 350,000 distinct CDR3 sequences, around 21% of them seen just once.

The chain recombines TRBV2 with TRBJ2-7; D is undetermined. The clonotype originates from a female donor with Graves disease. This specimen consisted of peripheral blood mononuclear cells (PBMCs), obtained when the disease was refractory, from a patient treated with antithyroid drugs. The CDR3 DNA sequence: TGTGCCAGCAGGAGCTACGAGCAGTACTTC. Translating it yields CASRSYEQYF.